This T cell receptor beta chain was sequenced for a study of shared clonotypes between healthy human individuals. Study at large: A few men and a couple of women, aged 18 to 49, were donors.

This CDR3 region has 14 residues. Germline values: CDR1 GTSNPN, CDR2 SVGIG (reference sequence). Recent vaccinations or acute infections were absent in the healthy HIV-negative adult donors. Note on this clone: Its matching antigen is unknown.

DNA input for the unsorted PBMC replicate PCRs was approximately 300 ng, about 30,000 T cell genomes. Repertoires were generated with immunoSEQ multiplex PCR, while TCRdb's copy carries only in-frame clones and drops some. The profile shows hundreds of thousands of clones, roughly 72% of them singletons. Whole-study findings and limits: Sharing of clonotypes among donors was expected to vary with sequencing depth.

The sequence was collected from a woman between 40 and 55 years old in good health. Some clones in this sample may be carry-over from other donors' samples. Sequencing input: PBMCs. The chain joins TRBV30 to TRBJ2-5, with a possible D match to TRBD2 (7 bases). The J call may be wrong; the DNA end is better matched by TRBJ2-7. The CDR3 sequence: CAWSAGGLSYEQYF. The CDR3 DNA sequence: TGTGCCTGGAGTGCCGGGGGGCTTTCCTACGAGCAGTACTTC.